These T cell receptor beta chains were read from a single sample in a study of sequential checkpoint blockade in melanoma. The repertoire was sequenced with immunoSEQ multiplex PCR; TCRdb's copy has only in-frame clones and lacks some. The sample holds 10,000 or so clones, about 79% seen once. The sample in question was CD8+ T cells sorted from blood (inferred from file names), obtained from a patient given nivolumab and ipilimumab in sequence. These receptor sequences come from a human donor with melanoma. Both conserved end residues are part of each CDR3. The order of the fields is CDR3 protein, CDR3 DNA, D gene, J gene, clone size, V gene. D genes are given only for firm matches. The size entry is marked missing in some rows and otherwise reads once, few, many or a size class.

CASSNIRTASSYEQYF TGTGCCAGCAGCAACATTAGGACTGCGAGCTCCTACGAGCAGTACTTC . TRBJ2-7 . TRBV7-9
CASSEMRCETQYF TGTGCCAGCAGCGAAATGCGTTGTGAGACCCAGTACTTC . TRBJ2-5 . TRBV21-1
CASSLRVTDTQYF TGTGCCAGCAGTTTACGCGTGACAGATACGCAGTATTTT . TRBJ2-3 . TRBV27
CASHGSWRGDNSPLHF TGTGCCAGCCATGGGTCGTGGCGGGGTGACAATTCACCCCTCCACTTT . TRBJ1-6 . TRBV25-1
CASEGGGLEQYF TGTGCCAGCGAGGGAGGGGGGCTCGAGCAGTACTTC . TRBJ2-7 . TRBV7-9
CAWEEGWSTEAFF TGTGCCTGGGAGGAGGGGTGGAGCACTGAAGCTTTCTTT . TRBJ1-1 . TRBV30
CASSKVGGVRLYGYTF TGTGCCAGCAGTAAGGTAGGAGGTGTTAGGCTCTATGGCTACACCTTC . TRBJ1-2 few TRBV28
CASSYSTITGMGTEAFF TGTGCCAGCAGCTACTCGACTATAACAGGGATGGGCACTGAAGCTTTCTTT . TRBJ1-1 large TRBV7-9
CAKRGYSGANVLTF TGTGCAAAGAGAGGGTACTCTGGGGCCAACGTCCTGACTTTC . TRBJ2-6 . TRBV5-3
CASSQEGADSFEQYF TGCGCCAGCAGCCAAGAAGGGGCGGACAGTTTCGAGCAGTACTTC . TRBJ2-7 . TRBV4-3
CASSTSGVTYEQYF TGTGCCAGCAGTACTAGCGGGGTGACCTACGAGCAGTACTTC TRBD2 TRBJ2-7 . TRBV27
CASSFGDRGSYEQYF TGTGCCAGTAGTTTTGGGGACAGAGGCTCCTACGAGCAGTACTTC TRBD1 TRBJ2-7 . TRBV19
CASSQGTSGGAPDTQYF TGCGCCAGCAGCCAGGGGACTAGCGGGGGGGCCCCAGATACGCAGTATTTT TRBD2 TRBJ2-3 . TRBV4-1
CASSVGTAARKLFF TGTGCCAGCAGCGTAGGGACAGCCGCTCGAAAACTGTTTTTT . TRBJ1-4 . TRBV9
CASSLGLAGVTEAFF TGTGCCAGCAGCTTAGGCCTGGCAGGGGTCACTGAAGCTTTCTTT . TRBJ1-1 . TRBV13
CASSQERDEDYTSGEQFF TGCGCCAGCAGCCAAGAAAGGGACGAGGACTACACCTCTGGTGAGCAGTTCTTC . TRBJ2-1 . TRBV4-3
CASSLSTAGGGNEQFF TGTGCCAGCAGTTTATCAACAGCGGGGGGCGGTAATGAGCAGTTCTTC TRBD2 TRBJ2-1 . TRBV27
CASSLGLAADTQYF TGTGCCAGCAGTTTAGGTCTAGCAGCAGATACGCAGTATTTT . TRBJ2-3 . TRBV28
CASSLDSELGQPQHF TGTGCCAGCAGTTTGGACTCCGAGCTTGGTCAGCCCCAGCATTTT . TRBJ1-5 . TRBV28
CSVLGLARYQETQYF TGCAGCGTTCTTGGACTAGCCCGCTACCAAGAGACCCAGTACTTC TRBD2 TRBJ2-5 . TRBV29-1
CASSYSTGIGYTF TGTGCCAGCAGTTACTCGACAGGGATTGGCTACACCTTC TRBD1 TRBJ1-2 . TRBV6-5
CASTHLRGTGISIGNQPQHF TGTGCCAGTACCCATCTGAGGGGGACAGGGATAAGTATCGGCAATCAGCCCCAGCATTTT TRBD1 TRBJ1-5 . TRBV19
CASSLGTGDRADTEAFF TGTGCCAGCAGCCTGGGGACAGGGGACAGGGCGGACACTGAAGCTTTCTTT TRBD1 TRBJ1-1 . TRBV4-2
CASSYSISPNYEQYF TGTGCCAGCAGTTACTCGATCTCCCCTAACTACGAGCAGTACTTC . TRBJ2-7 . TRBV6-5